These T cell receptor beta chains were read from a single sample in a study of graft-versus-host responses after intestinal transplantation. Using immunoSEQ multiplex PCR, the repertoire was profiled, and TCRdb retains in-frame clones only, with some absent. In the table there are more than 15,000 clones, about two fifths of which are singletons. Sample: alloreactive CD8+ T cells from a mixed lymphocyte reaction culture, taken before intestinal transplant. The receptors shown here come from a human patient who received an intestinal transplant. Both conserved end residues are part of each CDR3. The D gene is left open where the match is weak. The size field is filled for only some rows; it gives once, few, many or a size class.

J,D,size,V,CDR3,DNA
TRBJ2-7,.,.,TRBV7-3,CASSSRHQEQYF,TGTGCCAGCAGCTCGAGGCACCAGGAGCAGTACTTC
TRBJ1-5,.,few,TRBV2,CASSEAGAGVSQPQHF,TGTGCCAGCAGTGAAGCGGGGGCGGGGGTAAGTCAGCCCCAGCATTTT
TRBJ1-5,.,.,TRBV5-6,CASSVGGRNQPQHF,TGTGCCAGCAGCGTCGGGGGCCGCAATCAGCCCCAGCATTTT
TRBJ2-1,TRBD2,.,TRBV6-4,CASSDPGTSGKYNEQFF,TGTGCCAGCAGTGACCCCGGGACTAGCGGAAAGTACAATGAGCAGTTCTTC
TRBJ2-2,.,few,TRBV6-4,CASSYSVSGELFF,TGTGCCAGCAGTTACTCGGTGTCCGGGGAGCTGTTTTTT
TRBJ1-5,.,.,TRBV5-1,CATPDIFSNQPQHF,TGCGCCACCCCAGACATCTTTAGCAATCAGCCCCAGCATTTT
TRBJ2-4,TRBD2,few,TRBV28,CASSSTSGRVGNIQYF,TGTGCCAGCAGTTCCACTAGCGGGAGGGTGGGAAACATTCAGTACTTC
TRBJ1-5,TRBD1,medium-sized,TRBV14,CASSHTLGDRTHYSNQPQHF,TGTGCCAGCAGCCATACGCTAGGGGACAGGACCCATTATAGCAATCAGCCCCAGCATTTT
TRBJ2-1,TRBD2,.,TRBV5-5,CASSLRGRASNEQFF,TGTGCCAGCAGCTTACGCGGGAGGGCTTCCAATGAGCAGTTCTTC
TRBJ2-1,.,.,TRBV7-9,CASSQGPSEQFF,TGTGCCAGCAGCCAAGGTCCTAGTGAGCAGTTCTTC
TRBJ2-7,TRBD2,few,TRBV30,CAWSGGGRGYEQYF,TGTGCCTGGAGCGGCGGGGGTAGAGGCTACGAGCAGTACTTC
TRBJ1-1,.,medium-sized,TRBV13,CASSLGNTEAFF,TGTGCCAGCAGCTTAGGGAACACTGAAGCTTTCTTT
TRBJ2-7,.,.,TRBV18,CASSPIWGYEQYF,TGTGCCAGCTCACCAATCTGGGGCTACGAGCAGTACTTC
TRBJ2-5,.,.,TRBV27,CASSPGTRRQETQYF,TGTGCCAGCAGTCCAGGGACCCGCAGGCAAGAGACCCAGTACTTC
TRBJ2-3,.,few,TRBV7-2,CASSSDSTDTQYF,TGTGCCAGCAGCTCCGATAGCACAGATACGCAGTATTTT
TRBJ2-7,TRBD2,.,TRBV19,CASSPAGDEQYF,TGTGCCAGTAGTCCCGCGGGGGACGAGCAGTACTTC
TRBJ2-7,.,.,TRBV6-1,CATALHLTLREQYF,TGTGCCACCGCTTTACACCTCACTCTTAGGGAGCAGTACTTC
TRBJ2-7,.,.,TRBV11-3,CASSLDDRYYEQYF,TGTGCCAGCAGCTTAGACGACAGGTACTACGAGCAGTACTTC
TRBJ1-2,.,medium-sized,TRBV27,CASSLTANYGYTF,TGTGCCAGCAGTTTAACAGCTAACTATGGCTACACCTTC
TRBJ1-1,.,medium-sized,TRBV27,CASRVLGGNTEAFF,TGTGCCAGCAGGGTCTTAGGGGGGAACACTGAAGCTTTCTTT
TRBJ1-5,.,once,TRBV4-1,CASSFGTASNQPQHF,TGCGCCAGCAGCTTCGGGACTGCTAGCAATCAGCCCCAGCATTTT
TRBJ2-3,.,.,TRBV6-1,CASSEGDVTPTDTQYF,TGTGCCAGCAGTGAAGGAGATGTAACCCCCACAGATACGCAGTATTTT
TRBJ1-5,.,.,TRBV2,CASTPTGNQPQHF,TGTGCCAGCACCCCAACGGGCAATCAGCCCCAGCATTTT
TRBJ1-5,.,.,TRBV4-1,CASSQDPWVFGGNQPQHF,TGCGCCAGCAGCCAAGACCCGTGGGTCTTTGGGGGCAATCAGCCCCAGCATTTT
TRBJ1-1,.,few,TRBV30,CAWSVVPRNTEAFF,TGTGCCTGGAGTGTGGTTCCAAGGAACACTGAAGCTTTCTTT
TRBJ2-1,.,few,TRBV6-1,CASSGSLISLNEQFF,TGTGCCAGCAGTGGATCCCTTATATCCCTCAATGAGCAGTTCTTC
TRBJ2-7,TRBD1,.,TRBV27,CASSLSAFTGVGEQYF,TGTGCCAGCAGTTTATCCGCATTTACAGGGGTTGGCGAGCAGTACTTC
TRBJ2-7,.,.,TRBV7-8,CASSLRRGLYEQYF,TGTGCCAGCAGCTTGCGGCGGGGACTCTACGAGCAGTACTTC
TRBJ2-1,TRBD2,.,TRBV27,CASSPIFAGAGYNEQFF,TGTGCCAGCAGTCCGATCTTTGCGGGAGCGGGATACAATGAGCAGTTCTTC